Below are 18 T cell receptor beta chains sequenced from a single sample in a study of PD-1 blockade in classical Hodgkin lymphoma. The time point denotes: cycle 4 day 1 (C4D1), after less than 7 weeks of nivolumab. Each patient's relapse followed autologous stem cell transplantation, and brentuximab vedotin exposure varied. Repertoires were generated with immunoSEQ multiplex PCR, while TCRdb's copy carries only in-frame clones and drops some. The sample has approximately 52,000 clones; roughly 86% are singletons. The sequencing here drew on peripheral blood mononuclear cells (PBMCs), taken before the fourth cycle of nivolumab. These receptors were collected from a human donor with classical Hodgkin lymphoma.

The chain carries TRBV4-1 and TRBJ2-1; no clear D gene. CDR1 MGHRA and CDR2 YSYEKL come from the germline V gene. The CDR3 is 13 amino acids. V shed 2 bases and J shed 13 bases, with 15 bases lying between them. Written as DNA, the CDR3 is TGCGCCAGCAGCCAATCCCCAGGTTATGGTCAGTTCTTC. This sequence encodes CASSQSPGYGQFF.

This rearrangement joins TRBV27 to TRBJ2-1; the D is unclear. The CDR3 is made up of 8 amino acids. From germline, CDR1 is MNHEY and CDR2 SMNVEV (reference sequence). The CDR3 protein is CAVDEQFF. DNA of the CDR3: TGTGCGGTGGATGAGCAGTTCTTC.

The chain combines TRBV7-2 with TRBJ2-1; 11 positions match TRBD2. CDR3 length: 15 residues. V was pared by 4 bases and J by 9 bases, with 8 bases of the junction left unmatched. Germline V gene data show CDR1 as SGHTA and CDR2 as FQGNSA. The CDR3 nucleotides read TGTGCCAGCAGCTCCATAGCGGGGGGGCTCAGTGAGCAGTTCTTC. Translating it yields CASSSIAGGLSEQFF.

The V gene is TRBV6-1, the J gene TRBJ2-3; the D gene is possibly TRBD2 (7 bases). In germline, CDR1 is MNHNS, CDR2 SASEGT. This CDR3 has 14 residues. Trimming took 6 bases from V and 6 from J, leaving 16 bases between them. The CDR3 DNA follows: TGTGCCAGCAGCGGGGCTGGGGGGGCGGATACGCAGTATTTT. Translated, it gives CASSGAGGADTQYF.

The rearrangement links TRBV5-1 to TRBJ2-5; TRBD2 agrees at 8 bases. This CDR3 comprises 15 residues. Germline CDR1 and CDR2: SGHRS and YFSETQ. Trimming removed 3 bases from V and 0 bases from J; junction bases left unmatched: 4. Here the CDR3 DNA reads TGCGCCAGCAGCTCTGATAGCGGGAACCAAGAGACCCAGTACTTC. As protein: CASSSDSGNQETQYF.

The rearrangement links TRBV27 to TRBJ2-3; 13 bases map to TRBD2. The germline CDR1 and CDR2 sequences are MNHEY and SMNVEV (reference sequence). J was trimmed by 0 bases and V by 8 bases; bases with no gene match: 8. The CDR3 totals 17 residues. CDR3 nucleotide sequence: TGTGCCAGCTCGCGACTAGCGGGAGGCCCTAGCACAGATACGCAGTATTTT. Residues: CASSRLAGGPSTDTQYF.

V usage is TRBV15 and J usage is TRBJ1-2; TRBD1 might be the D (5 bases). This CDR3 spans 16 amino acids. The germline gives CDR1 LNHNV, CDR2 YYDKDF (reference sequence). Trimming pared 1 base from V and 1 base from J, leaving 13 bases between. In DNA form, the CDR3 reads TGTGCCACCAGCAGAGGCAGACAGCTAATTAACTATGGCTACACCTTC. It codes for CATSRGRQLINYGYTF.

This rearrangement joins TRBV19 to TRBJ1-6; D is unclear. The V end lost 5 bases, the J end lost 6 bases, and 11 bases lay between the germline ends. This CDR3 region has 14 residues. Germline assignment: CDR1 LNHDA and CDR2 SQIVND (reference sequence). CDR3 nucleotides: TGTGCCAGTAGTCACCGAGGTCCTAATTCACCCCTCCACTTT. Translated, it gives CASSHRGPNSPLHF. The whole variable domain, filled in from reference TRBV19 and TRBJ1-6, reads DGGITQSPKYLFRKEGQNVTLSCEQNLNHDAMYWYRQDPGQGLRLIYYSQIVNDFQKGDIAEGYSVSREKKESFPLTVTSAQKNPTAFYLCASSHRGPNSPLHFGNGTRLTVT.

The V and J genes are TRBV9 and TRBJ2-5; 9 positions match TRBD2. The germline CDR1 and CDR2 sequences are SGDLS and YYNGEE. With 0 bases clipped from V and 1 base from J, the junction kept 7 bases outside the gene matches. This CDR3 spans 17 amino acids. This CDR3 is CASSVEQAGGTQETQYF. CDR3 bases: TGTGCCAGCAGCGTAGAGCAAGCGGGGGGCACCCAAGAGACCCAGTACTTC.

The rearrangement joins TRBV4-1 to TRBJ1-2, with 8 bases lining up with TRBD1. The CDR3 covers 14 residues. The germline V gene has CDR1 MGHRA and CDR2 YSYEKL. V shed 1 base, J shed 8 bases, and the junction held 6 bases outside the gene matches. As DNA, the CDR3 is TGCGCCAGCAGCCAAGTTGGACAGGGAGGAGGCTACACCTTC. It codes for CASSQVGQGGGYTF.

The V and J genes are TRBV2 and TRBJ2-7; 15 bases map to TRBD2. The CDR3 runs to 15 residues. Unmatched junction bases numbered 7, after V lost 7 bases and J lost 6 bases. The V gene's germline CDR1 is SNHLY and CDR2 FYNNEI. This chain's CDR3 is CASTPRTSGRVEQYF. The CDR3 DNA follows: TGTGCCAGCACCCCAAGGACTAGCGGGAGGGTCGAGCAGTACTTC. Together with reference TRBV2 and TRBJ2-7, the CDR3 gives the full variable domain: EPEVTQTPSHQVTQMGQEVILRCVPISNHLYFYWYRQILGQKVEFLVSFYNNEISEKSEIFDDQFSVERPDGSNFTLKIRSTKLEDSAMYFCASTPRTSGRVEQYFGPGTRLTVT.

The chain links TRBV27 to TRBJ2-2; D is unclear. Germline CDR1 is MNHEY and CDR2 is SMNVEV (reference sequence). This CDR3 contains 16 residues. V lost 5 bases, J lost 0 bases, and 13 bases lay in between. The DNA for the CDR3 is TGTGCCAGCAGTACCCTGCTGCGGTCGAACACCGGGGAGCTGTTTTTT. The encoded protein is CASSTLLRSNTGELFF.

In DNA, the CDR3 is TGTGCCAGCAGTTTTAACACCGGGGAGCTGTTTTTT. As protein: CASSFNTGELFF. The chain links TRBV6-5 to TRBJ2-2; D ambiguous. Per germline, CDR1 MNHEY and CDR2 SVGAGI. The CDR3 has 12 amino acids. The V gene lost 4 bases and the J gene lost 2 bases, with 2 bases spanning the gap.

This chain links TRBV7-8 with TRBJ2-5, with D perhaps matching TRBD1 (6 bases). The CDR3 loop spans 14 amino acids. From germline, CDR1 is SGHVS and CDR2 FQNEAQ. Deletions cut 5 bases from V and 5 bases from J, with 15 bases between. In DNA, the CDR3 is TGTGCCAGCAGCCAAAACAGGGCGTCCGAGACCCAGTACTTC. This gives the protein CASSQNRASETQYF.

The chain employs TRBV5-6 and TRBJ2-2, with TRBD1 matching over 9 bases. The germline gives CDR1 SGHDT, CDR2 YYEEEE. V gave up 7 bases and J gave up 5 bases; unmatched junction bases: 12. This CDR3 is 16 amino acids long. For the CDR3, the DNA is TGTGCCAGCGGGGCCTACAGGGGGCGGGAGACCGGGGAGCTGTTTTTT. Protein: CASGAYRGRETGELFF.

V and J are TRBV11-2 and TRBJ1-4; unclear D gene. Germline V gene lookup returns CDR1 SGHAT and CDR2 FQNNGV. This CDR3 is 12 amino acids long. The V end was cut by 2 bases, the J end by 10 bases, with 8 bases between. The CDR3 DNA sequence: TGTGCCAGCAGCTTAAAGGTCGGAAAACTGTTTTTT. Translating it yields CASSLKVGKLFF.

The chain employs TRBV9 and TRBJ1-1; TRBD1 is a possible D gene (6 bases). This CDR3 comprises 17 residues. The V and J ends lost 0 bases and 0 bases respectively, with 15 bases between them. Germline CDR1 reads SGDLS; CDR2 reads YYNGEE. CDR3 protein: CASSVEGRGRVNTEAFF. The CDR3 nucleotides are TGTGCCAGCAGCGTAGAGGGCAGGGGAAGGGTGAACACTGAAGCTTTCTTT.

The chain carries TRBV7-3 and TRBJ2-7, with D tentatively TRBD2 (5 bases). The V and J ends lost 6 bases and 9 bases respectively, with 24 bases between them. The germline gives CDR1 SGHTA, CDR2 FQGTGA. The CDR3 consists of 15 residues. The CDR3 region is CASSEGGRAYEGQYF. Here the CDR3 DNA reads TGTGCCAGCAGTGAGGGTGGGCGGGCCTACGAGGGGCAGTACTTC.